The rows below give T cell receptor beta chains drawn from one sample of a study of T cell repertoires in cytomegalovirus infection. A single record per CDR3 protein comes from TCRdb applying MiXCR to the reads. The sample has around 250,000 distinct CDR3 sequences; 17% are singletons. The sequenced sample was CD8+ T cells from PBMCs. These receptors were collected from a human donor in good health (CMV status not recorded). Some clones in this sample may be carry-over from other donors' samples. The CDR3 runs from the conserved cysteine through the conserved F or W. Each record gives: V gene, clone size, J gene, D gene, CDR3 DNA, CDR3 protein. The D gene is left open where the match is weak. The size entry is marked missing in some rows and otherwise reads once, few, many or a size class.

>TRBV13|few|TRBJ1-1|.
TGTGCCAGCAGCACAACGGACGGAACAGCCACTGAAGCTTTCTTT
CASSTTDGTATEAFF
>TRBV19|few|TRBJ1-3|.
TGTGCCAGTAGTATACCCTGGATACCCGGAAACACCATATATTTT
CASSIPWIPGNTIYF
>TRBV7-8|many|TRBJ1-5|.
TGTGCCAGCAGCATGGAGGGGTATGGTAGCAATCAGCCCCAGCATTTT
CASSMEGYGSNQPQHF
>TRBV12-3/TRBV12-4|.|TRBJ2-1|.
TGTGCCAGCAGTTTGAAGGACACAAATGAGCAGTTCTTC
CASSLKDTNEQFF
>TRBV12-3/TRBV12-4|many|TRBJ1-4|TRBD1
TGTGCCAGCAGACCGACAGGGAGACCTCAAAAACTGTTTTTT
CASRPTGRPQKLFF
>TRBV15|few|TRBJ2-7|.
TGTGCCACCAGCAGAGATCGTTCGGGGTACGAGCAGTACTTC
CATSRDRSGYEQYF
>TRBV4-1|.|TRBJ2-1|.
TGCGCCAGCAGCCAAGAGAGACAGGATATGGGTCCATACAATGAGCAGTTCTTC
CASSQERQDMGPYNEQFF
>TRBV7-2|many|TRBJ1-2|TRBD1
TGTGCCAGCAGCTCAGGGGGACAGTCTAACTATGGCTACACCTTC
CASSSGGQSNYGYTF
>TRBV6-2/TRBV6-3|few|TRBJ2-7|TRBD1
TGTGCCAGCAGTTACCGTCAGGGGGATGTCAACGAGCAGTACTTC
CASSYRQGDVNEQYF
>TRBV11-1|few|TRBJ2-1|TRBD2
TGTGCCAGCAGCTTCTCTAGGGGACTAGTCAGCGATGAGCAGTTCTTC
CASSFSRGLVSDEQFF
>TRBV5-1|.|TRBJ2-1|TRBD1
TGCGCCAGCAGCATGGGACAGGGGCCCTACAATGAGCAGTTCTTC
CASSMGQGPYNEQFF
>TRBV27|.|TRBJ2-1|TRBD2
TGTGCCAGCAGTTTATTCCTAGCGGGGGGGGGATTTTACAATGAGCAGTTCTTC
CASSLFLAGGGFYNEQFF
>TRBV6-5|few|TRBJ2-5|TRBD2
TGTGCCAGCACCGAGGGAGGGATCCAAGAGACCCAGTACTTC
CASTEGGIQETQYF
>TRBV6-1|many|TRBJ2-1|.
TGTGCCAGCAGTGAAAAGGCGACAGACTACAATGAGCAGTTCTTC
CASSEKATDYNEQFF
>TRBV5-6|few|TRBJ2-7|TRBD1
TGTGCCAGCAGCTATACAGGGGGAACCTACGAGCAGTACTTC
CASSYTGGTYEQYF